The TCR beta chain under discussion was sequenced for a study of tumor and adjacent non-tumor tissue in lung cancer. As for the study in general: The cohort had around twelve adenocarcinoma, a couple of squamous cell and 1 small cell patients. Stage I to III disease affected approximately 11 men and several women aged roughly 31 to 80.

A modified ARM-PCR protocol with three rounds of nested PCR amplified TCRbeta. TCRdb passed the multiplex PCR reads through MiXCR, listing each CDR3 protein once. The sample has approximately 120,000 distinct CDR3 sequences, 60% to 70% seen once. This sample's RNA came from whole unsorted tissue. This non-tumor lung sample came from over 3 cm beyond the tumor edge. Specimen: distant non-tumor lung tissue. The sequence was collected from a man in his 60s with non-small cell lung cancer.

CDR3 bases: TGCAGTGCTTCCCCCGACGGCATTTCCTACAATGAGCAGTTCTTC. Translating gives CSASPDGISYNEQFF. The chain links TRBV20-1 to TRBJ2-1; D is unclear. The germline V and J ends were trimmed by 5 bases and 1 base, with 15 bases remaining between them. Germline V gene data show CDR1 as DFQATT and CDR2 as SNEGSKA (reference sequence). CDR3 size: 15 residues.